There are a few counts of the clone carrying this TCR delta chain. Its specificity is unknown. After alphabeta T cell depletion, CD3+ Vdelta1+ Vdelta2- thymocytes were sorted. Purity of the sorted Vdelta1+ thymocytes ranged from about 98% to 99.6%. This specimen comes from a study of Vδ1+ human thymocytes. Points from the study as a whole: Despite high sort purity, roughly a fifth of thymic T cell receptor delta sequences were Vdelta2. In the thymus, TRG and TRD repertoires looked highly polyclonal with Gaussian CDR3 lengths.

The CDR3 sequence is 19 residues long. Per the germline V gene, CDR1 is TSWWSYY and CDR2 is QGS. The ends lost 2 bases at V and 1 base at J; junction bases unmatched: 14. Extracted RNA was reverse transcribed into cDNA. Multiplex PCR used pooled V-gene forward primers and a constant-region reverse primer to amplify CDR3s. TCRdb called clones from the multiplex PCR reads again using CATT. The sample lists about 75,000 delta-chain clones, around 30% occurring once. This sequence originates from a boy younger than two who had congenital heart surgery. V and J are TRDV1 and TRDJ1, with 9 positions matching TRDD3. The sample comprised Vdelta1+ gamma-delta thymocytes from the thymus. The subset was: FACS-sorted CD3+ TCRalphabeta- TCRVdelta1+ TCRVdelta2- thymocytes. This CDR3 is CALGEIPLLYWGTTDKLIF. CDR3 nucleotides: TGTGCTCTTGGGGAAATTCCCCTCTTGTACTGGGGGACCACCGATAAACTCATCTTT.